This TCR beta chain comes out of a study of shared clonotypes between healthy human individuals. It was at deep level that the assay was run. Sequencing used immunoSEQ multiplex PCR; TCRdb keeps in-frame clones, though not all of them. The top ten clones hold less than 0.15% of a sample with more than 2 million clones, around 95% of them seen once. With respect to this clone: The same CDR3 also results from other DNA sequences found in this sample.

The CDR3 is 14 residues long. Germline V CDR1 and CDR2: SGHDT, YYEEEE. The ends lost 1 base at V and 10 bases at J; junction bases unmatched: 2. The J gene is TRBJ1-6, the V gene TRBV5-6; 10 positions agree with TRBD1. This clonotype was obtained from a man aged 18 to 30 in good health. Sequencing was carried out using naive CD4+ T cells sorted from blood. The subset was: CD45RA+ positively selected. CDR3 nucleotides: TGTGCCAGCAGCTTGCGACAGGGGGCATCACCCCTCCACTTT. Translated, it gives CASSLRQGASPLHF.